This paragraph reports one TCR beta chain. No antigen is known for it. Only in-frame clones appear in the TCRdb table, and some are missing; sequencing was by immunoSEQ multiplex PCR. The data contain about 62,000 clones, approximately 76% of them singletons. The data originate from a study of radiotherapy plus CTLA-4 blockade in lung cancer. As for the study in general: About 20% of patients responded objectively, and 31% achieved disease control.

The study, taken as a whole, reports: Blood saw expansion of tumor-derived TCR clones after radiotherapy plus ipilimumab.

The sample here was peripheral blood, taken from a patient treated with radiotherapy plus ipilimumab. This receptor was obtained from a human donor with non-small cell lung cancer who had a complete response to radiotherapy plus ipilimumab.

The chain's CDR3 is CASGAARTGVSYNSPLHF. DNA for the CDR3: TGTGCTAGTGGTGCCGCCCGGACAGGGGTTTCCTATAATTCACCCCTCCACTTT. The rearrangement uses TRBV12-5 and TRBJ1-6; 9 nucleotides agree with TRBD1. CDR3 length: 18 residues. The germline V gene has CDR1 LGHNT and CDR2 FRNRAP. With 5 bases clipped from V and 1 base from J, the junction kept 9 bases outside the gene matches.